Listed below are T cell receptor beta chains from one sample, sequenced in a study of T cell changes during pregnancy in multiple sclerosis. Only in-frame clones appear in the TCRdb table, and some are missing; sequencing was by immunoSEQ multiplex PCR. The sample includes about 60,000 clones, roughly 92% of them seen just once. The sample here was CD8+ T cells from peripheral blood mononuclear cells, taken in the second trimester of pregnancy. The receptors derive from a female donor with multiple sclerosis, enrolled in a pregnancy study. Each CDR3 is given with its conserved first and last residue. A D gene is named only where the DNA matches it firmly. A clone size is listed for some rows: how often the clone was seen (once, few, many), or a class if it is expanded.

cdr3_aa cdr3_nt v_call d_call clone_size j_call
CAWRGRGGYEQYF TGTGCCTGGAGAGGCAGGGGAGGGTACGAGCAGTACTTC TRBV30 - - TRBJ2-7
CASSFSGRGNTEAFF TGCGCCAGCAGCTTTAGTGGCAGGGGGAACACTGAAGCTTTCTTT TRBV5-1 - - TRBJ1-1
CASSQSEVGGVNTEAFF TGTGCCAGCAGCCAATCTGAGGTGGGTGGAGTGAACACTGAAGCTTTCTTT TRBV4-2 - - TRBJ1-1
CVSSQGGRGYNYGYTF TGTGTCAGCAGCCAAGGGGGAAGGGGATACAACTATGGCTACACCTTC TRBV14 - - TRBJ1-2
CASLLEQGGEQYF TGTGCCAGCCTGCTCGAACAGGGGGGCGAGCAGTACTTC TRBV2 TRBD1 - TRBJ2-7
CASSYPRKGQGGSNTEAFF TGTGCCAGCAGCTACCCCCGGAAGGGACAGGGTGGGTCGAACACTGAAGCTTTCTTT TRBV7-8 TRBD1 - TRBJ1-1
CASSETEGGGPNYGYTF TGCGCCAGCAGTGAGACCGAGGGAGGGGGACCTAACTATGGCTACACCTTC TRBV10-2 - - TRBJ1-2
CASPTRTSGRPDTQYF TGTGCCAGCCCAACTCGGACTAGCGGGAGACCAGATACGCAGTATTTT TRBV2 TRBD2 - TRBJ2-3
CASRRERNEQFF TGTGCCAGCAGACGGGAGAGGAATGAGCAGTTCTTC TRBV27 - once TRBJ2-1
CASSLGLNYEQYF TGCGCCAGCAGCTTGGGACTCAACTACGAGCAGTACTTC TRBV5-1 - - TRBJ2-7
CASSKGQDYEQYF TGTGCCAGCAGCAAAGGACAGGACTACGAGCAGTACTTC TRBV6-6 TRBD1 - TRBJ2-7
CASSLLGDYNEQFF TGTGCCAGCAGCTTATTGGGCGACTACAATGAGCAGTTCTTC TRBV11-2 - - TRBJ2-1
CASRRTQGVEELFF TGTGCCAGCAGACGAACACAGGGGGTCGAGGAGCTGTTTTTT TRBV27 TRBD1 - TRBJ2-2
CASSLWYRESNEQFF TGTGCCAGCAGTTTATGGTACAGGGAAAGCAATGAGCAGTTCTTC TRBV27 - - TRBJ2-1
CASTVPGQGSYEQYF TGTGCCAGCACCGTCCCGGGACAGGGTTCCTACGAGCAGTACTTC TRBV7-9 TRBD1 - TRBJ2-7
CASRVDSSHYGYTF TGTGCCAGCAGAGTGGACAGCTCTCACTATGGCTACACCTTC TRBV7-9 - - TRBJ1-2
CAGGGSGRAYEQYF TGTGCCGGGGGGGGGAGCGGGAGGGCCTACGAGCAGTACTTC TRBV19 TRBD2 few TRBJ2-7
CASSEDRNTEAFF TGTGCCAGCAGCGAGGACAGGAACACTGAAGCTTTCTTT TRBV5-4 - - TRBJ1-1
CASSTLADRGGGYTF TGTGCCAGCAGTACTCTAGCCGACAGGGGCGGTGGCTACACCTTC TRBV27 TRBD1 - TRBJ1-2
CASRAGQSYEQYF TGTGCCAGCAGGGCAGGACAGTCCTACGAGCAGTACTTC TRBV7-9 - once TRBJ2-7